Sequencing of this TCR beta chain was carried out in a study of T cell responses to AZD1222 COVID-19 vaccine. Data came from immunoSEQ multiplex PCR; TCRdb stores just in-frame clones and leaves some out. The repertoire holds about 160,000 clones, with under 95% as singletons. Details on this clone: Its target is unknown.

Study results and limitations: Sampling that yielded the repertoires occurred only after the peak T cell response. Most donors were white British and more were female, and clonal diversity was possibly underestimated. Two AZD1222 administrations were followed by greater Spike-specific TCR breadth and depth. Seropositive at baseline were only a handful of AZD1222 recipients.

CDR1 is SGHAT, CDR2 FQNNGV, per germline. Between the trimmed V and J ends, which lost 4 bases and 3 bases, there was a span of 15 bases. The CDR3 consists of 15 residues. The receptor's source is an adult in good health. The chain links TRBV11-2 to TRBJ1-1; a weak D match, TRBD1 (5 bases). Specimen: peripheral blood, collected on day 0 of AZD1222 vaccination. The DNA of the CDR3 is TGTGCCAGCAGCTCGCCGGGGGTAGGGGACACTGAAGCTTTCTTT. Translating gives CASSSPGVGDTEAFF. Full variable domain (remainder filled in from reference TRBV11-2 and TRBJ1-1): EAGVAQSPRYKIIEKRQSVAFWCNPISGHATLYWYQQILGQGPKLLIQFQNNGVVDDSQLPKDRFSAERLKGVDSTLKIQPAKLEDSAVYLCASSSPGVGDTEAFFGQGTRLTVV.